Sequencing of this TCR beta chain was carried out in a study of blood T cell repertoires in COVID-19. Study-wide background: Whether acute or convalescent, the COVID-19 samples came from the United States, Italy and Spain. PBMCs, B-cell-depleted T cells, or T cells provided the cDNA or gDNA that made up the material.

Trimming pared 3 bases from V and 3 bases from J, leaving 8 bases between. The germline gives CDR1 LNHDA, CDR2 SQIVND (reference sequence). The CDR3 loop spans 14 amino acids. Original methodology: Cell counts per sample came from amplifying reference gene primers. Sequencing was performed with immunoSEQ multiplex PCR; in TCRdb, only in-frame clones are kept and a portion is missing. V and J calls and clone size come straight from that table; D and trimming were deduced from the DNA. The sample lists a few hundred thousand clones, about 87% occurring once. The V and J genes are TRBV19 and TRBJ1-4, with D hard to call. Sequenced material: peripheral blood. The sequence came from a man aged 55 to 69 with acute or convalescent COVID-19. In DNA, the CDR3 is TGTGCCAGTAGTATGCGTAGAGCTAATGAAAAACTGTTTTTT. Protein sequence: CASSMRRANEKLFF.